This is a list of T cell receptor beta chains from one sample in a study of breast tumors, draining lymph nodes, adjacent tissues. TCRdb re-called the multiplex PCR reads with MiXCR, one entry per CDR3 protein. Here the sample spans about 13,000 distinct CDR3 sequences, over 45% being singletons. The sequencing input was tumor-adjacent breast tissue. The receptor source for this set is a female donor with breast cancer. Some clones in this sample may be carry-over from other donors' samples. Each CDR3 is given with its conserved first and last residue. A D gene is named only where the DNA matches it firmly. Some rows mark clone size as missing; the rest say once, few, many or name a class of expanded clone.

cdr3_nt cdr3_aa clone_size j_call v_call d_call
TGCAGTGCAAACTTCCGGGAGTCGGATTCACCCCTCCACTTT CSANFRESDSPLHF - TRBJ1-6 TRBV20-1 -
TGCGCCAGCAGCCCAGTGCGAGAATCACCCCTCCACTTT CASSPVRESPLHF - TRBJ1-6 TRBV5-1 -
TGTGCCAGCAGCGTCCCGGGTGGGAGGTATGCTAACTATGGCTACACCTTC CASSVPGGRYANYGYTF - TRBJ1-2 TRBV9 -
TGTGCCAGCAGCCCGGACAGGACCTCCTACGAGCAGTACTTC CASSPDRTSYEQYF - TRBJ2-7 TRBV12-3/TRBV12-4 TRBD1
TGTGCCAGCAACCTGGGACAGGCCAGGCATAATTCACCCCTCCACTTT CASNLGQARHNSPLHF large TRBJ1-6 TRBV6-5 TRBD1
TGTGCCAGCAGCCCACAGTTAGGAGTGAACACTGAAGCTTTCTTT CASSPQLGVNTEAFF - TRBJ1-1 TRBV11-2 -
TGTGCCAGCAGCTTCGGACAGTCGAGCTCCTACGAGCAGTACTTC CASSFGQSSSYEQYF medium-sized TRBJ2-7 TRBV11-2 -
TGTGCCAGCAGTGCCGGGCGGGACTCCTACAATGAGCAGTTCTTC CASSAGRDSYNEQFF many TRBJ2-1 TRBV2 -
TGCGCCAGCAGCGCAGGGAGAGTTAATCATCCCCAGCATTTT CASSAGRVNHPQHF - TRBJ1-5 TRBV5-1 -
TGTGCCAGCAGCCACACAGATACGCAGTATTTT CASSHTDTQYF - TRBJ2-3 TRBV7-9 -
TGCAGTGCTAGAGCGGACAGGGGTTTCGCCGAGCAGTACTTC CSARADRGFAEQYF few TRBJ2-7 TRBV20-1 TRBD1
TGTGCCAGCGCCCCTGGGGGAGGCGGGAGGGCTGAAAAACTGTTTTTT CASAPGGGGRAEKLFF - TRBJ1-4 TRBV4-2 -
TGCAGTGCTTCGACAGGGAGGGTGTACGAGCAGTACTTC CSASTGRVYEQYF - TRBJ2-7 TRBV20-1 -
TGTGCCAGTAGTCCTCGGACAGGGCACCACAATGAGCAGTTCTTC CASSPRTGHHNEQFF once TRBJ2-1 TRBV19 TRBD1
TGTGCCAGCAGTGAATGGCGGGCCTCTTGGAAAACCCATTATTTT CASSEWRASWKTHYF - TRBJ1-3 TRBV2 -
TGTGCCAGCAGACGGCCAACGGAGACCCAGTACTTC CASRRPTETQYF once TRBJ2-5 TRBV2 -
TGTGCCAGCAGCCCCCCTGCGGGACTAGCGGGTCCGGGCGAGCAGTACTTC CASSPPAGLAGPGEQYF - TRBJ2-7 TRBV7-3 TRBD2
TGTGCCAGCAGCGTAGACAGCGGGCAGCAGTATTTT CASSVDSGQQYF - TRBJ2-3 TRBV9 -
TGTGCCAGTAGTATTTGGTCTAGCGGGGACACAGATACGCAGTATTTT CASSIWSSGDTDTQYF many TRBJ2-3 TRBV19 TRBD2
TGTGCCAGCACCCCCAACCCCCATGAGCAGTTCTTC CASTPNPHEQFF medium-sized TRBJ2-1 TRBV6-6 -
TGTGCCAACAGTAGCGGCAATGAGCAGTTCTTC CANSSGNEQFF - TRBJ2-1 TRBV2 -
TGTGCCAGCAGTCCACGTCAGGGTTCCAATCAGCCCCAGCATTTT CASSPRQGSNQPQHF many TRBJ1-5 TRBV6-6 -
TGTGCCAGCAGCTGGTTCAGGACAGGCACAGATACGCAGTATTTT CASSWFRTGTDTQYF many TRBJ2-3 TRBV7-2 -
TGTGCCAGCAAGCCCGAACGGGAGCAGTTCTTC CASKPEREQFF many TRBJ2-1 TRBV2 -
TGTGCCAGCTCACCCGTTTGGACTAGCCTGGGTACAGATACGCAGTATTTT CASSPVWTSLGTDTQYF - TRBJ2-3 TRBV18 TRBD2
TGCAGTGCTCATAACGGAATCTCCTACGAGCAGTACTTC CSAHNGISYEQYF once TRBJ2-7 TRBV20-1 -
TGTGCCAGCAGCTTCTCGGAGGGTAGGGGATTTAGCTCCTACAATGAGCAGTTCTTC CASSFSEGRGFSSYNEQFF - TRBJ2-1 TRBV5-6 -
TGTGCCAGCAGTTGGAACAGGGGGGGCACTGAAGCTTTCTTT CASSWNRGGTEAFF once TRBJ1-1 TRBV6-2/TRBV6-3 TRBD1
TGTGCCAGCAGTTTCGGACTAAGTAGAAACTACGAGCAGTACTTC CASSFGLSRNYEQYF - TRBJ2-7 TRBV12-3/TRBV12-4 -
TGCGCCAGCAGCTTCTCTAACTCCCGGGGTATTGCGGATACGCAGTATTTT CASSFSNSRGIADTQYF few TRBJ2-3 TRBV5-1 -
TGTGCCAGCAAACCGGACAGGGCGAGGACCTACGAGCAGTACTTC CASKPDRARTYEQYF large TRBJ2-7 TRBV2 TRBD1
TGTGCCAGCAGCCAAGTTTGGCGAGGGGAGCTGTTTTTT CASSQVWRGELFF few TRBJ2-2 TRBV3-1 -
TGCAGCGTCGAGAAAGGGGCATCTTTGACAGATACGCAGTATTTT CSVEKGASLTDTQYF - TRBJ2-3 TRBV29-1 -
TGTGCCAGCAGTTATAGCGGGGGCACAGATACGCAGTATTTT CASSYSGGTDTQYF - TRBJ2-3 TRBV12-3/TRBV12-4 TRBD2
TGCAGCGGAAAGCAGGGGGATCAGCCCCAGCATTTT CSGKQGDQPQHF - TRBJ1-5 TRBV29-1 TRBD1
TGTGCCAGCAGCTTAGATCGGGCAGGGGGCGCGAGTGGCTACACCTTC CASSLDRAGGASGYTF - TRBJ1-2 TRBV11-2 TRBD1
TGCAGTGCCCGGACTAGCTCGTCGAGCTCCTACAATGAGCAGTTCTTC CSARTSSSSSYNEQFF medium-sized TRBJ2-1 TRBV20-1 TRBD2
TGTGCCAGCAGTGCCCCGACAGGGAATTCACCCCTCCACTTT CASSAPTGNSPLHF once TRBJ1-6 TRBV2 TRBD1
TGCGCCAGCAGCTTGGCCCCCGGGAGCGCCGAAACCGGGGAGCTGTTTTTT CASSLAPGSAETGELFF once TRBJ2-2 TRBV5-1 -
TGCAGTGCTCCTCCACCTGATACGCAGTATTTT CSAPPPDTQYF medium-sized TRBJ2-3 TRBV20-1 -
TGTGCCAGCAGTTCCTACGGCGATCAAGGGACATACGAGCAGTACTTC CASSSYGDQGTYEQYF - TRBJ2-7 TRBV27 -
TGTGCCAGCAGCGGGGGCGGGGGGCAAGAGACCCAGTACTTC CASSGGGGQETQYF - TRBJ2-5 TRBV7-9 TRBD2
TGTGCCTGGAGTGTGGGGCTCCCGCAGTATTTT CAWSVGLPQYF - TRBJ2-3 TRBV30 -
TGCGCCAGCAGCTTGGAGGGAGTTTTGGTGGCTGGAAACACCATATATTTT CASSLEGVLVAGNTIYF - TRBJ1-3 TRBV5-1 -
TGCAGTGCTAGACCCCTGGCCGGGGGCGTCTATGGCTACACCTTC CSARPLAGGVYGYTF - TRBJ1-2 TRBV20-1 -
TGTGCTAGCAGCTCCGTCTTCGGGTACCAAGAGACCCAGTACTTC CASSSVFGYQETQYF many TRBJ2-5 TRBV7-7 -
TGTGCCAGCAGCTTAGTAGACAGGGGGAATTCACCCCTCCACTTT CASSLVDRGNSPLHF few TRBJ1-6 TRBV7-8 TRBD1
TGTGCCAGCAGCTTACAGTCGGGATGGGACACTGAAGCTTTCTTT CASSLQSGWDTEAFF many TRBJ1-1 TRBV7-9 -
TGCAGTGCCGCCGGGGACAGAAATATAGGGTACTTC CSAAGDRNIGYF - TRBJ2-7 TRBV20-1 TRBD1
TGTGCCAGCAGTGATTGGAGAGGGACGAACACTGAAGCTTTCTTT CASSDWRGTNTEAFF few TRBJ1-1 TRBV2 -